The T cell receptor beta chain described here comes from a study of T cell changes during pregnancy in multiple sclerosis. The method was immunoSEQ multiplex PCR; TCRdb's version includes in-frame clones alone and lacks a portion of them. Of 50,000 to 60,000 clones detected, 80% to 95% appear once; the ten largest clones hold approximately 0.25%. This clone was picked up one time. This CDR3 has 14 amino acids. V was cut by 5 bases and J by 10 bases, with 17 bases left in between. CDR1 is MNHEY, CDR2 SVGAGI, per germline. This sequence joins TRBV6-5 and TRBJ1-4; D is perhaps TRBD1 (6 bases). This receptor was obtained from a female donor with multiple sclerosis, enrolled in a pregnancy study. The sample in question was CD4+ T cells from peripheral blood mononuclear cells, obtained in the second trimester of pregnancy. The CDR3 is CASSRYRDAGKLFF. CDR3 nucleotides: TGTGCCAGCAGTCGATACAGGGACGCTGGAAAACTGTTTTTT.